This T cell receptor (beta chain) was profiled in a study of Ad26.COV2.S vaccination and SARS-CoV-2 variants. Study-wide background: Once, or twice with 56 days between doses, Ad26.COV2.S was given intramuscularly.

The study, taken as a whole, reports: For non-spike TCRs, breadth in vaccine recipients resembled that in placebo recipients. Analytic work on TCR breadth and depth might have understated the full extent of total T cell responses. Vaccine recipients showed a spike-specific TCR breadth that was higher than in placebo recipients.

Libraries were prepared by immunoSEQ multiplex PCR; TCRdb keeps only in-frame clonotypes and omits some of them. The sample shows about 410,000 clones, more than 85% of them seen only once. On this clone: The antigen remains unidentified.

Germline lookup yields CDR1 MNHNY and CDR2 SVGAGI (reference sequence). CDR3 length: 12 residues. The V gene end was trimmed by 11 bases and the J gene end by 5 bases; junction bases not matched to a gene: 4. The treatment: about 20 received Ad26.COV2.S at low or high dose, single or two shots; about 5 received placebo; per-sample allocation not given. Vaccine and placebo recipients were sampled on day 63 after the first injection. The J gene is TRBJ2-5, the V gene TRBV6-6, with TRBD2 matching over 11 bases. This sample comprised peripheral blood, obtained in a trial of Ad26.COV2.S vaccine versus placebo. The source is a person between 18 and 65 years old who received the Ad26.COV2.S COVID-19 vaccine or a placebo. DNA of the CDR3: TGTGCCGTAGCGGGGGGGCTGGAGACCCAGTACTTC. This translates into CAVAGGLETQYF.